A selection of T cell receptor beta chains follows, all from one sample in a study of CD8 T cells in ankylosing spondylitis. TCRdb used MiXCR to reprocess the 5' RACE reads, holding one entry per CDR3 protein. This table has a few hundred thousand distinct CDR3 sequences, 20% to 25% appearing once. Material for sequencing was blood, either unsorted or a sorted T cell fraction (not recorded which). Receptors originate from a male donor with ankylosing spondylitis or in good health (not recorded which). Each CDR3 is given with its conserved first and last residue. Each record gives: clone size, J gene, D gene, V gene, CDR3 DNA, CDR3 protein. The D gene is left open where the match is weak. Some rows have no size entry. The others give once, few or many, or a class for an expanded clone.

>.|TRBJ2-3|.|TRBV20-1
TGCAGTGCTAGTAAGGTCGGCGGGCACACAGATACGCAGTATTTT
CSASKVGGHTDTQYF
>few|TRBJ2-3|.|TRBV4-1
TGCGCCAGCAGCCAAGCTGACAGCACAGATACGCAGTATTTT
CASSQADSTDTQYF
>.|TRBJ2-3|TRBD2|TRBV29-1
TGCAGCGTCGTGACTAGCGACCGAGATACGCAGTATTTT
CSVVTSDRDTQYF
>few|TRBJ2-7|.|TRBV6-5
TGTGCCAGCAGTTACTCGATGGTAGCCGAGCAGTACTTC
CASSYSMVAEQYF
>few|TRBJ2-7|TRBD1|TRBV28
TGTGCCAGCAGTTTCCCTCGGGACAGGGATTCCGAGCAGTACTTC
CASSFPRDRDSEQYF
>.|TRBJ2-2|.|TRBV7-3
TGTGCCAGCAGCTTAGCCCCCGCCCAGGGGCTGGAGGAGCTGTTTTTT
CASSLAPAQGLEELFF
>.|TRBJ2-6|.|TRBV3-1
TGTGCCAGCAGCCAAGATTTGGCAGGGGACGTCCTGACTTTC
CASSQDLAGDVLTF
>.|TRBJ2-2|.|TRBV5-6
TGTGCCAGCAGCCCACAGGAGGCGAACACCGGGGAGCTGTTTTTT
CASSPQEANTGELFF
>.|TRBJ2-1|TRBD2|TRBV27
TGTGCCAGCGCTAGTGCGAACGCGGGTACTAGCGGAAACAATGAGCAGTTCTTC
CASASANAGTSGNNEQFF
>.|TRBJ2-1|.|TRBV7-9
TGTGCCAGCAGCTTAATGGGGGCAGCCTACAATGAGCAGTTCTTC
CASSLMGAAYNEQFF
>.|TRBJ2-7|TRBD2|TRBV30
TGTGCCTGGAGTGGTGGCGGGGGGCGGTCCTACGAGCAGTACTTC
CAWSGGGGRSYEQYF
>.|TRBJ2-6|.|TRBV12-3/TRBV12-4
TGTGCCAGCAGCCGACCGGGGGTCGGGGCCAACGTCCTGACTTTC
CASSRPGVGANVLTF
>.|TRBJ2-7|TRBD2|TRBV7-6
TGTGCCAGCAGCATGGGGGGGGGGAATCCTTACCACGAGCAGTACTTC
CASSMGGGNPYHEQYF
>.|TRBJ2-2|.|TRBV27
TGTGCCAGCACGAGTGTTGTCGGCGGGGAGCTGTTTTTT
CASTSVVGGELFF
>.|TRBJ2-5|TRBD2|TRBV11-2
TGTGCCAGCAGTCCCGTACTAGCGGGGCAAGAGACCCAGTACTTC
CASSPVLAGQETQYF
>few|TRBJ2-7|TRBD1|TRBV5-1
TGCGCCAGCAGCCACTCGGGACAGGAATACGAGCAGTACTTC
CASSHSGQEYEQYF
>few|TRBJ2-6|TRBD1|TRBV28
TGTGCCCAATCTAGCCCGGGACAGGCAAATACTGGGGCCAACGTCCTGACTTTC
CAQSSPGQANTGANVLTF
>.|TRBJ2-1|.|TRBV3-1
TGTGCCAGCAGCCAAGATCTCCCACCCCCGACTAGGTGGGGTGAGCAGTTCTTC
CASSQDLPPPTRWGEQFF
>.|TRBJ1-1|.|TRBV7-6
TGTGCCAGCAGCTGGGACTTGAACACTGAAGCTTTCTTT
CASSWDLNTEAFF
>.|TRBJ2-7|.|TRBV7-8
TGTGCCAGCAGCTTATACGACAGCACCTACGAGCAGTACTTC
CASSLYDSTYEQYF
>once|TRBJ2-7|TRBD1|TRBV20-1
TGCAGTGCTCTGGGACAGACGGTTTCCTACGAGCAGTACTTC
CSALGQTVSYEQYF
>few|TRBJ2-3|TRBD2|TRBV24-1
TGTGCCACCAGTCCCGGGATAGCGGGAGCCACAGATACGCAGTATTTT
CATSPGIAGATDTQYF
>few|TRBJ2-7|TRBD1|TRBV12-3/TRBV12-4
TGTGCCAGCAGGACATGGGGACAGGGGGAAGGGGAGCAGTACTTC
CASRTWGQGEGEQYF
>.|TRBJ2-5|.|TRBV6-5
TGTGCCAGCAGTTTGTTAGGCTTCTCGGATAACGGGGCATCCAAGGCCCAGTACTTC
CASSLLGFSDNGASKAQYF
>.|TRBJ2-7|.|TRBV7-9
TGTGCCAGCAGCTTAGGACCCGGGCGAGCCGGCTACGAGCAGTACTTC
CASSLGPGRAGYEQYF
>.|TRBJ2-2|.|TRBV7-9
TGTGCCAGCAGCGAAAGGCTCGGGGAGCTGTTTTTT
CASSERLGELFF
>.|TRBJ2-1|.|TRBV4-2
TGTGCCAGCAGCCAAGATCGTAGGGATGAGCAGTTCTTC
CASSQDRRDEQFF
>.|TRBJ2-7|.|TRBV20-1
TGCAGTGCTAGAATCCCTGAGGTTGTCAGGGTAAACGAGCAGTACTTC
CSARIPEVVRVNEQYF
>.|TRBJ2-5|TRBD2|TRBV12-3/TRBV12-4
TGTGCCAGCAGTTTATCTAGCGGGGGGGATGAAGAGACCCAGTACTTC
CASSLSSGGDEETQYF
>few|TRBJ2-2|TRBD2|TRBV7-2
TGTGCCAGCAGCTTTTTGGCGGGGGGGCCGACCGGGGAGCTGTTTTTT
CASSFLAGGPTGELFF
>few|TRBJ2-7|.|TRBV14
TGTGCCAGCAGCCAACTACAGGGTTACGAGCAGTACTTC
CASSQLQGYEQYF
>.|TRBJ2-3|TRBD2|TRBV4-1
TGCGCCAGCAGCCAAGTTCCTAGCGGGGGGAGCACAGATACGCAGTATTTT
CASSQVPSGGSTDTQYF
>few|TRBJ2-1|TRBD2|TRBV25-1
TGTGCCAGCAGTGGCGGGGGGGCCCGATACAATGAGCAGTTCTTC
CASSGGGARYNEQFF
>.|TRBJ2-1|TRBD2|TRBV7-2
TGTGCCAGCAGCCCACAAGCGGGGGTGGGGCTATACAATGAGCAGTTCTTC
CASSPQAGVGLYNEQFF
>.|TRBJ1-5|.|TRBV7-5
.
CISVPDPHQPQHF
>.|TRBJ2-1|.|TRBV7-9
TGTGCCAGCAGCTTAATGCCAGGCGTAGGTTACAATGAGCAGTTCTTC
CASSLMPGVGYNEQFF
>.|TRBJ2-3|.|TRBV7-9
TGTGCCAGCTCCCCCTTATACCAAGATACGCAGTATTTT
CASSPLYQDTQYF
>few|TRBJ2-1|.|TRBV28
TGTGCCAGCAGTCTAAGTGGAGGGGCTGAGCAGTTCTTC
CASSLSGGAEQFF
>.|TRBJ2-1|TRBD2|TRBV12-3/TRBV12-4
TGTACCTTCAGTTTAGTTGCTGGACTAGCGGGGGGACTATGGAATGAGCAGTTCTTC
CTFSLVAGLAGGLWNEQFF
>few|TRBJ2-2|.|TRBV4-2
TGTGCCAGCAGCCCGTCCACCACAGGGACCCCCCTCACCGGGGAGCTGTTTTTT
CASSPSTTGTPLTGELFF
>.|TRBJ1-1|TRBD1|TRBV5-6
TGTGCCAGCAGCTGGGGACAGGGGGAGGTGAACACTGAAGCTTTCTTT
CASSWGQGEVNTEAFF
>.|TRBJ2-7|.|TRBV7-9
TGTGCCAGCAGCTCAGTTCTCGGGGGCGGCGAGCAGTACTTC
CASSSVLGGGEQYF
>.|TRBJ2-5|TRBD1|TRBV28
TGTGCCAGCAGTTTAGATGGGACAGGGGGCTTGGAGACCCAGTACTTC
CASSLDGTGGLETQYF
>many|TRBJ2-7|.|TRBV27
TGTGCCAGCAGTTTATCAGGTGGCGAGCAGTACTTC
CASSLSGGEQYF
>.|TRBJ2-3|TRBD2|TRBV29-1
TGCAGCGTTGAGGCGGGGGGTTCCACAGATACGCAGTATTTT
CSVEAGGSTDTQYF
>.|TRBJ1-1|.|TRBV20-1
TGCAGTGCTAGAGAGATCAGGGGTGAAGCTTTCTTT
CSAREIRGEAFF
>.|TRBJ2-5|TRBD2|TRBV5-1
TGCGCCAGCAGCTTCGGCGGGGGGGAAGAGACCCAGTACTTC
CASSFGGGEETQYF
>.|TRBJ2-7|.|TRBV12-3/TRBV12-4
TGTGCCAGCAGTTTCAACAGGTTCTACGAGCAGTACTTC
CASSFNRFYEQYF